These 5 T cell receptor beta chains originate from one sample sequenced in a study of graft-versus-host responses after intestinal transplantation. The repertoire was sequenced with immunoSEQ multiplex PCR; TCRdb's copy has only in-frame clones and lacks some. Of 120,000 or so clones in the sample, 93% were seen once. Their antigen targets remain unknown. The sequencing used unstimulated CD8+ T cells sorted from spleen or lymph node cells, collected before intestinal transplant. These receptors originate from a human donor who received an intestinal transplant.

The gene calls are TRBV2 and TRBJ1-5; D gene unclear. CDR1 is SNHLY and CDR2 is FYNNEI in the germline V gene. The CDR3 is 13 amino acids. Trimming stripped 4 bases from V and 6 bases from J, with 10 bases between. The CDR3 is CASSAGDGQPQHF. DNA for the CDR3: TGTGCCAGCAGTGCCGGGGATGGTCAGCCCCAGCATTTT.

The chain recombines TRBV4-1 with TRBJ2-1, with 11 positions matching TRBD2. Germline-derived CDR1 and CDR2 are MGHRA and YSYEKL. The CDR3 loop spans 14 amino acids. The J segment lost 10 bases and the V segment lost 3 bases, leaving 5 bases of the junction unmatched. The CDR3 nucleotides read TGCGCCAGCAGCCATCCCGGACTAGCGGGCGAGCAGTTCTTC. Amino acids: CASSHPGLAGEQFF.

The J gene is TRBJ1-1, the V gene TRBV7-3; D is ambiguous. The germline gives CDR1 SGHTA, CDR2 FQGTGA. The CDR3 sequence is 13 residues long. The V and J ends lost 4 bases and 5 bases respectively, with 11 bases between them. The CDR3 nucleotides read TGTGCCAGCAGCTACCCTCGAGATACTGAAGCTTTCTTT. This encodes CASSYPRDTEAFF. Variable domain in full (rest from reference TRBV7-3 and TRBJ1-1): GAGVSQTPSNKVTEKGKYVELRCDPISGHTALYWYRQSLGQGPEFLIYFQGTGAADDSGLPNDRFFAVRPEGSVSTLKIQRTERGDSAVYLCASSYPRDTEAFFGQGTRLTVV.

The chain is built from TRBV7-3 and TRBJ2-2; weak D call: TRBD2 (5 bases). V lost 0 bases and J lost 6, with 20 bases in between. The CDR3 consists of 18 residues. Germline CDR1 is SGHTA and CDR2 is FQGTGA. DNA of the CDR3: TGTGCCAGCAGCTTAACGGTCCTAATGGGAGCCGGGTCCGGGGAGCTGTTTTTT. It is translated as CASSLTVLMGAGSGELFF.

The chain joins TRBV19 to TRBJ2-1; the D gene is possibly TRBD1 (6 bases). The V and J ends lost 4 bases and 2 bases respectively, with 9 bases between them. The CDR3 contains 14 residues. Per the germline V gene, CDR1 is LNHDA and CDR2 is SQIVND (reference sequence). CDR3 nucleotide sequence: TGTGCCAGTAGTACAGGGGAGACCTACAATGAGCAGTTCTTC. Encoded protein: CASSTGETYNEQFF.